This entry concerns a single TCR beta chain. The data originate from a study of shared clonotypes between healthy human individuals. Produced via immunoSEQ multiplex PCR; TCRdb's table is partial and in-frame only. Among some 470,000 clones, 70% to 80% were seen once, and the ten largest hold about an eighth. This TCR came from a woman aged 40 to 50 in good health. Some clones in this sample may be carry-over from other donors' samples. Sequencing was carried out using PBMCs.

CDR3 protein: CASSLGGQYPYEQYF. The CDR3 nucleotides read TGCGCCAGCAGCTTGGGGGGGCAGTACCCCTACGAGCAGTACTTC. The V gene is TRBV5-1, the J gene TRBJ2-7; a possible D gene is TRBD1 (6 bases). This CDR3 region has 15 residues. V shed 0 bases and J shed 2 bases, with 12 bases lying between them. The germline gives CDR1 SGHRS, CDR2 YFSETQ.